Reported below is one T cell receptor (beta chain). What it recognizes is unknown. Profiling relied on immunoSEQ multiplex PCR, and the TCRdb table lists in-frame clones only, not all of them. The profile shows about 110,000 clones, roughly 84% of them singletons. The germline CDR1 and CDR2 sequences are SGHRS and YFSETQ. V gave up 0 bases and J gave up 4 bases, with 13 bases separating them. The length of the CDR3 is 16 residues. The data derive from a study of T cell responses to AZD1222 COVID-19 vaccine. General study points: It was only five to seven AZD1222 recipients who were seropositive at baseline. Repertoire samples came only from after the peak T cell response. Increased Spike-specific TCR breadth and depth were observed after two AZD1222 doses.

This receptor was identified in an adult in good health. The gene calls are TRBV5-1 and TRBJ2-2; no clear D gene. Sequenced material: peripheral blood, taken on day 0 of AZD1222 vaccination. This CDR3 reads CASSLAAKSGTGELFF. In DNA, the CDR3 is TGCGCCAGCAGCTTGGCCGCCAAATCGGGCACCGGGGAGCTGTTTTTT.